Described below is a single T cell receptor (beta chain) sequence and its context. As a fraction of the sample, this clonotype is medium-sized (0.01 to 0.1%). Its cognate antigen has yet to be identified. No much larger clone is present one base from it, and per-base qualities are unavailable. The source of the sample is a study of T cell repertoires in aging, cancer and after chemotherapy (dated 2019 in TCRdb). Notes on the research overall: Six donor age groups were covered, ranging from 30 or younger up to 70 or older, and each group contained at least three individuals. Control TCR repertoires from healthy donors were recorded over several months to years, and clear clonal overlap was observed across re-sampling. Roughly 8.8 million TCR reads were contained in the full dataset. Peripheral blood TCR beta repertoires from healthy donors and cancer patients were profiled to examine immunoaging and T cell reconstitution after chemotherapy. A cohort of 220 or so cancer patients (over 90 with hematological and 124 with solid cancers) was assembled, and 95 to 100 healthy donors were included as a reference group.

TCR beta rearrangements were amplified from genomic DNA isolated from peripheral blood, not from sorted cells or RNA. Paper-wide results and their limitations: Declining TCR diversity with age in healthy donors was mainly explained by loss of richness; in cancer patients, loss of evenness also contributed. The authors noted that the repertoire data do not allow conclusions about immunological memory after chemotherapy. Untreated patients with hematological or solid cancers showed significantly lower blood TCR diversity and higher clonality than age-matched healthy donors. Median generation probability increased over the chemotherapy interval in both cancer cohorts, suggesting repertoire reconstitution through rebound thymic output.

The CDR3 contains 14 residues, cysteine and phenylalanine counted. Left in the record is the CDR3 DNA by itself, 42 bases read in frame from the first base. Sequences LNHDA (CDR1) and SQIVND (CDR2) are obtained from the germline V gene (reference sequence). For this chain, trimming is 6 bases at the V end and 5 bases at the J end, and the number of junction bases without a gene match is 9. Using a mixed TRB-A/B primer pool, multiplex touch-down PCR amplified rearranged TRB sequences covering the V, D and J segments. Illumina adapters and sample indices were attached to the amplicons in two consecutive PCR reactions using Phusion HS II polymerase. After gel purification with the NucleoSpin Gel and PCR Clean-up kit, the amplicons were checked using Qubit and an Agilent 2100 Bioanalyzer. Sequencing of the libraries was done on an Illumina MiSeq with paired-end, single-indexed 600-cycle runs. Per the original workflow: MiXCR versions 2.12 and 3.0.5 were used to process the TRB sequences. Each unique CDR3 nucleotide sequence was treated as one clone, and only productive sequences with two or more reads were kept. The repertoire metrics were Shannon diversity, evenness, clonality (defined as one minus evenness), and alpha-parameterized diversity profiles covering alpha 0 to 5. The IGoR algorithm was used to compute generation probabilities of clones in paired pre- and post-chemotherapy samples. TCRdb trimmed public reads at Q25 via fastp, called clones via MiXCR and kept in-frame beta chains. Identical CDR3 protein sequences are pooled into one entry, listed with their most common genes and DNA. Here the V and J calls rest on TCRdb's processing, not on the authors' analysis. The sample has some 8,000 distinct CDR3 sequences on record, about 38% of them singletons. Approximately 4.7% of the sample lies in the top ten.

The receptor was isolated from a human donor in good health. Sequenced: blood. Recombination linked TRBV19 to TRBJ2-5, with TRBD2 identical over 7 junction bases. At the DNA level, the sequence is TGTGCCAGTAGGTCGGGCGGGAGTCGGGAGACCCAGTACTTC. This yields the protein CASRSGGSRETQYF.